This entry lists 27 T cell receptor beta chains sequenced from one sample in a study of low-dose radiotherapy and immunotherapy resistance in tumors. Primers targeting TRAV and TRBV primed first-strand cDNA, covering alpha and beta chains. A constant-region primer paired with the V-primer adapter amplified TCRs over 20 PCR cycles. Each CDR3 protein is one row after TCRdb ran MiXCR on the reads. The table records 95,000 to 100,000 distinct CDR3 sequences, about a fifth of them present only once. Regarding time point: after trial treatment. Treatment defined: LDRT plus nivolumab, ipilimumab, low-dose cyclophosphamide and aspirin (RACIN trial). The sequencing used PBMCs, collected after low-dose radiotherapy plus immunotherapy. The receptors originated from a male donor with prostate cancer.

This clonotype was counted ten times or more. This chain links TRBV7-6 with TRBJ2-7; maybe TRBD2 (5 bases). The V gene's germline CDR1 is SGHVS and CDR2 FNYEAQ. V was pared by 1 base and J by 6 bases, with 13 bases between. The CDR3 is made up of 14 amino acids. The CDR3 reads CASSLGTSVAEQYF. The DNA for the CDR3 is TGTGCCAGCAGCTTAGGCACTAGTGTTGCCGAGCAGTACTTC.

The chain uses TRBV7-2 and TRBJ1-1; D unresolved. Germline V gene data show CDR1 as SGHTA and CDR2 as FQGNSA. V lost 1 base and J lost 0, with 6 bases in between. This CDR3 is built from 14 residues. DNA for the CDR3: TGTGCCAGCAGCTTAGGCAGCTTGAACACTGAAGCTTTCTTT. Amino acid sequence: CASSLGSLNTEAFF.

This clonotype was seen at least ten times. The CDR3 sequence is CASSLLPGANEQFF. Here the CDR3 DNA reads TGTGCCAGCAGCCTCCTACCTGGAGCCAATGAGCAGTTCTTC. The chain carries TRBV4-2 and TRBJ2-1; D unclear. The V gene lost 4 bases and the J gene lost 6 bases, with 13 bases spanning the gap. The V gene's germline CDR1 is LGHNA and CDR2 YNFKEQ. The CDR3 runs 14 residues.

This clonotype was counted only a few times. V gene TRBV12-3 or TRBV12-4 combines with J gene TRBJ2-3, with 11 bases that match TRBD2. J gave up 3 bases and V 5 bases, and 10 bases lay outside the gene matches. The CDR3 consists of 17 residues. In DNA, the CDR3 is TGTGCCAGCAGTCCCAATAGCGGGGGGGCCGGAACAGATACGCAGTATTTT. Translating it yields CASSPNSGGAGTDTQYF.

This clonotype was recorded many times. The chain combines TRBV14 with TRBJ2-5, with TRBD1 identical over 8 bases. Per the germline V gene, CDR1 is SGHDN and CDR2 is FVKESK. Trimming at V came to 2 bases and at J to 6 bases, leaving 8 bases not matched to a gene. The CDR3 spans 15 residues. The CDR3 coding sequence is TGTGCCAGCAGCCAACCTGGGACAGGCGGGAAGACCCAGTACTTC. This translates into CASSQPGTGGKTQYF.

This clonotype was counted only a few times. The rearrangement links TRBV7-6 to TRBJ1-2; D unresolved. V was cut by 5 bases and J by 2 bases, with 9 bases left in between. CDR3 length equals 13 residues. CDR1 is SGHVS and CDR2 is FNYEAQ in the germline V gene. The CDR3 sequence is CASSLQANYGYTF. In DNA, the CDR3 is TGTGCCAGCAGCCTCCAAGCGAACTATGGCTACACCTTC.

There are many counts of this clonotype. CDR3 sequence reads: CASSSKGFPITDTQYF. For the CDR3, the DNA is TGTGCCAGCAGCAGTAAGGGGTTCCCGATCACAGATACGCAGTATTTT. The chain carries TRBV7-2 and TRBJ2-3, with D tentatively TRBD1 (5 bases). This CDR3 is 16 amino acids long. Germline V gene sequence: CDR1 SGHTA, CDR2 FQGNSA. V was trimmed by 5 bases and J by 2 bases, leaving 17 bases between them.

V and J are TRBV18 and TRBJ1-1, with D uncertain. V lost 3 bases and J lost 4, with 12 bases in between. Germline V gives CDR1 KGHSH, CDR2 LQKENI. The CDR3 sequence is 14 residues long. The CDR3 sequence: CASSPVVAGTEAFF. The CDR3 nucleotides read TGTGCCAGCTCACCCGTCGTGGCGGGCACTGAAGCTTTCTTT. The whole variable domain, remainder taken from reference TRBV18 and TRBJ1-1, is NAGVMQNPRHLVRRRGQEARLRCSPMKGHSHVYWYRQLPEEGLKFMVYLQKENIIDESGMPKERFSAEFPKEGPSILRIQQVVRGDSAAYFCASSPVVAGTEAFFGQGTRLTVV.

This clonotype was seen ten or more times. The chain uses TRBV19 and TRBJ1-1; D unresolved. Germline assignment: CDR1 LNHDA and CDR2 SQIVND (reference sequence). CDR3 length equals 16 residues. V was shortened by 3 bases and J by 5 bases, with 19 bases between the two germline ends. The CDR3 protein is CASSMGARQVSTEAFF. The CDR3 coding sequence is TGTGCCAGTAGTATGGGCGCGAGGCAGGTCTCGACTGAAGCTTTCTTT.

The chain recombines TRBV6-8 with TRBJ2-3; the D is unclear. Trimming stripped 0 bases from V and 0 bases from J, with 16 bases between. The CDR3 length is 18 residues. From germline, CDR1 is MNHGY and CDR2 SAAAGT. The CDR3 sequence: CASSYSRLFFFSTDTQYF. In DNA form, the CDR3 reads TGTGCCAGCAGTTACTCGAGGCTTTTTTTTTTTAGCACAGATACGCAGTATTTT.

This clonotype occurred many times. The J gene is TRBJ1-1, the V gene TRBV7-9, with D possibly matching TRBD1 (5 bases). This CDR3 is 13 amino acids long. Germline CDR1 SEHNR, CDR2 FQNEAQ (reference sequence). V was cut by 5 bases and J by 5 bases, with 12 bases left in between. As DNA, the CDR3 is TGTGCCAGCAGCCCATCGGGGGATACTGAAGCTTTCTTT. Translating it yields CASSPSGDTEAFF.

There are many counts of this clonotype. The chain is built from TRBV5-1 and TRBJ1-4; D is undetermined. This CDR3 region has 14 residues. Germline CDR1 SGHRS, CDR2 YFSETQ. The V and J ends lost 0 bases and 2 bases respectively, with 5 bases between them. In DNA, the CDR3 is TGCGCCAGCAGCTTGGAAGGCACTAATGAAAAACTGTTTTTT. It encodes CASSLEGTNEKLFF.

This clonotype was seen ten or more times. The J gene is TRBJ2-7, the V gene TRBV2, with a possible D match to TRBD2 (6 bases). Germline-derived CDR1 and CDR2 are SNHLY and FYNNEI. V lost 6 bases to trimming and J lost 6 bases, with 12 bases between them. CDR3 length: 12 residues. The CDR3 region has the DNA TGTGCCAGCAGCCCGACTAGTCGCGAGCAGTACTTC. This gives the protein CASSPTSREQYF. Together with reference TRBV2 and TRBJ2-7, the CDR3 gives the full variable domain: EPEVTQTPSHQVTQMGQEVILRCVPISNHLYFYWYRQILGQKVEFLVSFYNNEISEKSEIFDDQFSVERPDGSNFTLKIRSTKLEDSAMYFCASSPTSREQYFGPGTRLTVT.

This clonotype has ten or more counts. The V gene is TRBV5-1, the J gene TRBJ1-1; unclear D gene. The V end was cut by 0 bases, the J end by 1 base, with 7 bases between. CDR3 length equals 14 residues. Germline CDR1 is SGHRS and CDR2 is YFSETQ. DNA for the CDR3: TGCGCCAGCAGCTTGGTTAGGGAGAACACTGAAGCTTTCTTT. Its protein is CASSLVRENTEAFF.

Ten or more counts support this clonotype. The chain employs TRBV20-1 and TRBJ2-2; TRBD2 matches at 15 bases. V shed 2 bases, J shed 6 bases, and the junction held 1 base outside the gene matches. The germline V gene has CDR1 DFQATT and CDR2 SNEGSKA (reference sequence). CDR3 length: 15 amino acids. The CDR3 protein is CSARRTSGGAGELFF. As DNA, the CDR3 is TGCAGTGCTAGAAGGACTAGCGGGGGGGCCGGGGAGCTGTTTTTT.

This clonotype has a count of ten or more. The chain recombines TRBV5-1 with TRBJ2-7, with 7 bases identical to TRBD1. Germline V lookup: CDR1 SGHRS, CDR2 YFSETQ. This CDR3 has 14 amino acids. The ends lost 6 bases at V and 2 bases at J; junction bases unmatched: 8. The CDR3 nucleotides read TGCGCCAGCAAAGCTGTGCAGGGGGCCTACGAGCAGTACTTC. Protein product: CASKAVQGAYEQYF.

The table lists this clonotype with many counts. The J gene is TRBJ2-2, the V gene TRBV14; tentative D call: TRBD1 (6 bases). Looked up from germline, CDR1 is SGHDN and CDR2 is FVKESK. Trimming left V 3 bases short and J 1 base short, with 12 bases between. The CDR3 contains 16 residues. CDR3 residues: CASSQPGAQNTGELFF. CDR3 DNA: TGTGCCAGCAGCCAGCCAGGGGCGCAGAACACCGGGGAGCTGTTTTTT.

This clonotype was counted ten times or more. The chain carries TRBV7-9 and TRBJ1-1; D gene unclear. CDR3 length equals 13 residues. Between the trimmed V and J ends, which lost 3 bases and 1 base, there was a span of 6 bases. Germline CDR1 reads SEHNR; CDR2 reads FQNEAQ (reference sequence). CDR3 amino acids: CASSLRPNTEAFF. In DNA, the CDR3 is TGTGCCAGCAGCTTGAGGCCGAACACTGAAGCTTTCTTT.

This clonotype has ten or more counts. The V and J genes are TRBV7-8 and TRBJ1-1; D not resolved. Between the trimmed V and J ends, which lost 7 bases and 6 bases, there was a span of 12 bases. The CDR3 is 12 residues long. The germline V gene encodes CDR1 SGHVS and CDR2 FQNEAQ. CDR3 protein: CASTLSSAEAFF. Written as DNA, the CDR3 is TGTGCCAGCACCCTCTCCTCGGCTGAAGCTTTCTTT.

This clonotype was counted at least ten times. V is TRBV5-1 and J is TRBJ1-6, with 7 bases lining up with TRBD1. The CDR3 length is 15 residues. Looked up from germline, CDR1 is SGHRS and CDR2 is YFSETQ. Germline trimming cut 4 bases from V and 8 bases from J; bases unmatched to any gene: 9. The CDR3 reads CASSPRDSRDSPLHF. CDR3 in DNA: TGCGCCAGCAGCCCAAGGGACAGCCGAGATTCACCCCTCCACTTT.

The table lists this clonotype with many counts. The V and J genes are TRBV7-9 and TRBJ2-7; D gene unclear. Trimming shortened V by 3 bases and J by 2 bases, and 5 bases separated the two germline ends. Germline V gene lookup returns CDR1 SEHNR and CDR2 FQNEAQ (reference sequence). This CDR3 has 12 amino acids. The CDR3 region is CASSFGPYEQYF. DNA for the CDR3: TGTGCCAGCAGCTTTGGGCCCTACGAGCAGTACTTC.

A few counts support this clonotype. Written as DNA, the CDR3 is TGTGCCAGCAGCCGACCGGGACAGGTCGGGTCCGGGGAGCTGTTTTTT. This codes for CASSRPGQVGSGELFF. The V and J genes are TRBV5-3 and TRBJ2-2, with 8 bases aligning to TRBD1. TRBV5-3 is filed as an ORF, its function uncertain. After removal of 8 bases from V and 6 bases from J, the junction contained 15 bases not matched to a gene. The CDR3 spans 16 residues.

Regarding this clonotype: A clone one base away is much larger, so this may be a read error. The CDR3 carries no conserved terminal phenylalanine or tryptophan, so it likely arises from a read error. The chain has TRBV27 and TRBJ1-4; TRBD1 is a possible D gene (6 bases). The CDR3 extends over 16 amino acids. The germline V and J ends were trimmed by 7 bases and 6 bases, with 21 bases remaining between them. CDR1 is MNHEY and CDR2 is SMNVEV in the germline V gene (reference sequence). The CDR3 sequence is CASTFAGRGYDEKLFL. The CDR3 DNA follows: TGTGCCAGCACCTTTGCCGGGAGGGGGTATGATGAAAAACTGTTTTTA.

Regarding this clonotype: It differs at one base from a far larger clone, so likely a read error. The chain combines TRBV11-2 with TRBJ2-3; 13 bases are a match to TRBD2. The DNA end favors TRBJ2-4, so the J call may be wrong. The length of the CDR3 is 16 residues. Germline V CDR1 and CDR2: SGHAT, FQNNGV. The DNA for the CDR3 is TGTGCCAGTAGCACCGGGACTAGCGGGGTAAAAAACAATCAGTACTTC. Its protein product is CASSTGTSGVKNNQYF.

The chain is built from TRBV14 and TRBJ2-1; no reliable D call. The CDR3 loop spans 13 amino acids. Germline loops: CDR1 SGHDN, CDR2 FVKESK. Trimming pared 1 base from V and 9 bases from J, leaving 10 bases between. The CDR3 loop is CASSQATHGEQFF. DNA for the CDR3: TGTGCCAGCAGCCAAGCAACCCATGGTGAGCAGTTCTTC.

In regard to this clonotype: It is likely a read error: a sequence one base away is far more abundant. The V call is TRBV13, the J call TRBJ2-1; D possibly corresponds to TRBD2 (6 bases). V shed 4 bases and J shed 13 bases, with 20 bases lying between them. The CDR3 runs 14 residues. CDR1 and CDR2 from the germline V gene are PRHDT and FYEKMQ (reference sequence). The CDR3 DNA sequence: TGTGCCAGCAGCTCGTTCAGGCGGGGAAACATTCAGTTCTTC. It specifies CASSSFRRGNIQFF. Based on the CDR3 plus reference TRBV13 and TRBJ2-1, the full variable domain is AAGVIQSPRHLIKEKRETATLKCYPIPRHDTVYWYQQGPGQDPQFLISFYEKMQSDKGSIPDRFSAQQFSDYHSELNMSSLELGDSALYFCASSSFRRGNIQFFGPGTRLTVL.

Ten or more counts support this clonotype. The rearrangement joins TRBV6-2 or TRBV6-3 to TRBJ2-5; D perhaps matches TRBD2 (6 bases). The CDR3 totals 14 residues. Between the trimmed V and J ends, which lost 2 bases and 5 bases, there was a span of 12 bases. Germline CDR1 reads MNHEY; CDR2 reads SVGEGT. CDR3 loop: CASSYGRGAETQYF. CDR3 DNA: TGTGCCAGCAGTTACGGGCGGGGCGCCGAGACCCAGTACTTC.